These T cell receptor beta chains were read from a single sample in a study of vaccination effects on CD4 cells after COVID-19. These receptors are not linked to any known antigen. Using immunoSEQ multiplex PCR, the repertoire was profiled, and TCRdb retains in-frame clones only, with some absent. The table shows more than 35,000 clones, with 60% to 75% occurring only once. The specimen comprised CD4+ T cells from PBMCs cultured with a peptide pool, sampled before COVID-19 vaccination. These receptors were taken from a human donor who had a prior SARS-CoV-2 infection. Each CDR3 is given with its conserved first and last residue. A D gene is named only where the DNA matches it firmly. The size of a clone is reported for some rows only, either as once, few or many, or as a class for expanded clones.

few - TRBJ2-6 TRBV10-3 TGTGCCATCACCTCTGGGGCCAACGTCCTGACTTTC CAITSGANVLTF
- - TRBJ2-1 TRBV7-3 TGTGCCAGCAGCCTGGGTTGGGGGGGCTCTTACAATGAGCAGTTCTTC CASSLGWGGSYNEQFF
- TRBD2 TRBJ2-7 TRBV5-1 TGCGCCAGCAGCTTGGGCGGGGGGCTCGGCGAGCAGTACTTC CASSLGGGLGEQYF
- - TRBJ2-1 TRBV11-3 TGTGCCAGCAGCTTAGATCCTAGTGCGGATGAGCAGTTCTTC CASSLDPSADEQFF
- - TRBJ2-3 TRBV27 TGTGCCAGCAGGCCCTACGAGTGGGCAGATACGCAGTATTTT CASRPYEWADTQYF
- - TRBJ2-3 TRBV9 TGTGCCAGCAGCGTATCTTCACAGGGACGACCAGGGGTGGATACGCAGTATTTT CASSVSSQGRPGVDTQYF
- TRBD2 TRBJ2-3 TRBV11-3 TGTGCCAGCAGCTTAGAAAGTGCGGGGGTCGATACGCAGTATTTT CASSLESAGVDTQYF
- - TRBJ2-2 TRBV2 TGTGCCAGCAAGGGTTCGCGTGGCACCGGGGAGCTGTTTTTT CASKGSRGTGELFF
- TRBD2 TRBJ2-7 TRBV29-1 TGCAGCGTTGGGGCTAGCGGGAGGACCGAGCAGTACTTC CSVGASGRTEQYF
- - TRBJ1-5 TRBV14 TGTGCCAGCAGCCGTAACAGAATTAATAGCAATCAGCCCCAGCATTTT CASSRNRINSNQPQHF
- - TRBJ1-5 TRBV6-5 TGTGCCAGCAGACGGGAGGTCAATCAGCCCCAGCATTTT CASRREVNQPQHF
- TRBD2 TRBJ2-1 TRBV11-3 TGTGCCAGCAGCTTGGCTCTAGCGGGAGGGAATGAGCAGTTCTTC CASSLALAGGNEQFF
- - TRBJ1-1 TRBV4-1 TGCGCCAGCAGCCCGAAGGTGCGGACAGAGGGGAGAGCCTCTGAAGCTTTCTTT CASSPKVRTEGRASEAFF
- TRBD1 TRBJ2-7 TRBV6-2/TRBV6-3 TGTGCCAGCAGTTACAGGCCGGGACAGGGGATCAGAAACTCCTACGAGCAGTACTTC CASSYRPGQGIRNSYEQYF
once - TRBJ1-4 TRBV15 TGTGCCACCAGCAGAGAGAACCAAAGAGGTGAAAAACTGTTTTTT CATSRENQRGEKLFF